The 24 T cell receptor beta chains given below trace back to one sample, sequenced in a study of chemoradiotherapy in HPV16-positive cancers. Only in-frame clones appear in the TCRdb table, and some are missing; sequencing was by immunoSEQ multiplex PCR. The data contain some 30,000 clones, around 77% of them singletons. The sequencing here drew on blood, taken from a patient who underwent chemoradiotherapy. All receptors come from a human donor with HPV-associated anogenital cancer.

The V and J genes are TRBV5-6 and TRBJ2-3, with D perhaps matching TRBD1 or TRBD2 (5 bases each). This CDR3 is built from 11 residues. V was shortened by 3 bases and J by 11 bases, with 10 bases between the two germline ends. The germline CDR1 and CDR2 sequences are SGHDT and YYEEEE. The CDR3 sequence is CASSYGTEQYF. In DNA, the CDR3 is TGTGCCAGCAGCTACGGGACGGAGCAGTATTTT.

This chain uses TRBV30 with TRBJ2-1; D is perhaps TRBD1 or TRBD2 (6 bases each). The CDR3 spans 12 residues. Germline loops: CDR1 GTSNPN, CDR2 SVGIG (reference sequence). Trimming pared 5 bases from V and 10 bases from J, leaving 15 bases between. CDR3 region: CAWGPGAVEQFF. Here the CDR3 DNA reads TGTGCCTGGGGACCGGGGGCAGTAGAGCAGTTCTTC.

The chain joins TRBV6-5 to TRBJ2-3, with D possibly TRBD2 on 5 matching bases. CDR3 length: 15 amino acids. Germline-derived CDR1 and CDR2 are MNHEY and SVGAGI. The V gene lost 4 bases and the J gene lost 5 bases, with 16 bases spanning the gap. The CDR3 region is CASSSILGLGDTQYF. The CDR3 nucleotides are TGTGCCAGCAGTTCCATACTAGGGCTCGGAGATACGCAGTATTTT.

J is TRBJ1-5 and V is TRBV6-5, with 8 nucleotides matching TRBD1. V shed 8 bases and J 6 bases; nucleotides not matched to a gene: 6. The CDR3 loop spans 13 amino acids. Germline lookup yields CDR1 MNHEY and CDR2 SVGAGI. The DNA of the CDR3 is TGTGCCAGCCAGCAGGGGGCGGGTCAGCCCCAGCATTTT. It yields the protein CASQQGAGQPQHF.

This chain joins TRBV11-2 and TRBJ1-5; 8 bases match TRBD1. The ends lost 5 bases at V and 0 bases at J; junction bases unmatched: 9. The CDR3 is made up of 17 amino acids. From germline, CDR1 is SGHAT and CDR2 FQNNGV. The CDR3 coding sequence is TGTGCCAGCAGCGCGGGGACAGGTCCCGATAGCAATCAGCCCCAGCATTTT. It codes for CASSAGTGPDSNQPQHF.

The CDR3 nucleotides are TGTGCCAGCAGCCTCCTACAGAACACCGGGGAGCTGTTTTTT. Protein sequence: CASSLLQNTGELFF. The J gene is TRBJ2-2, the V gene TRBV5-8, with D hard to call. The CDR3 is made up of 14 amino acids. The germline V gene encodes CDR1 SGHTS and CDR2 YDEGEE. V gave up 4 bases and J gave up 1 base, with 8 bases separating them.

This chain links TRBV11-3 with TRBJ2-1, with D uncertain. Germline V CDR1 and CDR2: SGHNT, YENEEA. The ends were cut back, 3 bases at V and 7 bases at J, with 10 bases in the middle. This CDR3 contains 13 residues. The CDR3 nucleotides read TGTGCCAGCAGCTTTTCCTTTCAGAATGAGCAGTTCTTC. Translating it yields CASSFSFQNEQFF.

This clone has just one count. The rearrangement joins TRBV5-1 to TRBJ2-3; 10 bases map to TRBD1. The CDR3 is 16 amino acids. The germline V gene has CDR1 SGHRS and CDR2 YFSETQ. V lost 1 base, J lost 2 bases, and 4 bases stayed unmatched. The CDR3 DNA reads as TGCGCCAGCAGCTTGAGGGGGACAGGGGACACAGATACGCAGTATTTT. It is translated as CASSLRGTGDTDTQYF. Supplemented by reference TRBV5-1 and TRBJ2-3, the full variable domain reads KAGVTQTPRYLIKTRGQQVTLSCSPISGHRSVSWYQQTPGQGLQFLFEYFSETQRNKGNFPGRFSGRQFSNSRSEMNVSTLELGDSALYLCASSLRGTGDTDTQYFGPGTRLTVL.

This rearrangement joins TRBV19 to TRBJ2-1; the D gene is possibly TRBD1 (5 bases). Trimming pared 6 bases from V and 3 bases from J, leaving 12 bases between. This CDR3 region has 14 residues. Germline lookup yields CDR1 LNHDA and CDR2 SQIVND (reference sequence). The CDR3 loop is CASRSPGYYNEQFF. The CDR3 nucleotides read TGTGCCAGTAGATCCCCAGGGTACTACAATGAGCAGTTCTTC. Full variable domain (remainder filled in from reference TRBV19 and TRBJ2-1): DGGITQSPKYLFRKEGQNVTLSCEQNLNHDAMYWYRQDPGQGLRLIYYSQIVNDFQKGDIAEGYSVSREKKESFPLTVTSAQKNPTAFYLCASRSPGYYNEQFFGPGTRLTVL.

Only one count was recorded for this clone. This rearrangement joins TRBV18 to TRBJ1-3; 10 bases align to TRBD1. Looked up from germline, CDR1 is KGHSH and CDR2 is LQKENI. The CDR3 spans 17 residues. The junction had 5 bases not matched to a gene; V was cut back by 3 bases and J by 0 bases. The CDR3 protein is CASSPGTGDFSGNTIYF. Here the CDR3 DNA reads TGTGCCAGCTCACCCGGGACAGGGGACTTCTCTGGAAACACCATATATTTT.

The rearrangement uses TRBV18 and TRBJ1-1; TRBD1 aligns across 7 bases. Germline loops: CDR1 KGHSH, CDR2 LQKENI. J lost 1 base, V lost 3 bases, and 11 bases had no gene match. This CDR3 has 17 residues. The CDR3 nucleotides read TGTGCCAGCTCACCCTACCCCCGACAGGGTGGGAACACTGAAGCTTTCTTT. This gives the protein CASSPYPRQGGNTEAFF.

The V call is TRBV5-1, the J call TRBJ2-6, with D possibly called TRBD1 or TRBD2 (5 bases each). With 4 bases removed from V and 2 bases from J, the gap between germline ends came to 10 bases. CDR3 length: 15 residues. The germline V gene encodes CDR1 SGHRS and CDR2 YFSETQ. The CDR3 is CASSPGTTGANVLTF. The DNA for the CDR3 is TGCGCCAGCAGCCCCGGGACCACTGGGGCCAACGTCCTGACTTTC.

This clone turned up a few times. The chain combines TRBV2 with TRBJ1-5; D remains ambiguous. This CDR3 region has 15 residues. V lost 4 bases to trimming and J lost 0 bases, with 10 bases between them. Germline CDR1 reads SNHLY; CDR2 reads FYNNEI. CDR3 sequence (DNA): TGTGCCAGCAGTGGCCGACACGCTAGCAATCAGCCCCAGCATTTT. Amino acid sequence: CASSGRHASNQPQHF.

This clone has just one count. The CDR3 nucleotides read TGCGCCAGCAGCGCCTCGACAGGGGGCACTGAAGCTTTCTTT. Amino acids: CASSASTGGTEAFF. The chain employs TRBV5-1 and TRBJ1-1; 9 nucleotides agree with TRBD1. This CDR3 comprises 14 residues. Germline-derived CDR1 and CDR2 are SGHRS and YFSETQ. Losses at the gene ends were 4 bases for V and 4 bases for J; bases not matched to a gene: 5.

In its sample, this clone was seen once. This sequence joins TRBV19 and TRBJ2-7; D is tentatively TRBD1 or TRBD2 (5 bases each). Trimming shortened V by 4 bases and J by 3 bases, and 13 bases separated the two germline ends. CDR3 length: 14 residues. The V gene's germline CDR1 is LNHDA and CDR2 SQIVND (reference sequence). This chain's CDR3 is CASSTISGLYEQYF. For the CDR3, the DNA is TGTGCCAGTAGTACGATTTCGGGGCTCTACGAGCAGTACTTC.

The CDR3 DNA follows: TGTGCCACGGAAACAGGCCATAGCAATCAGCCCCAGCATTTT. Protein sequence: CATETGHSNQPQHF. The rearrangement uses TRBV19 and TRBJ1-5; D may be TRBD1 (5 bases). V was trimmed by 10 bases and J by 0 bases, leaving 13 bases between them. The CDR3 has 14 amino acids. The V gene's germline CDR1 is LNHDA and CDR2 SQIVND (reference sequence).

This clone has more than one count but fewer than ten. V gene TRBV6-4 combines with J gene TRBJ1-5; D not resolved. The germline V and J ends were trimmed by 6 bases and 0 bases, with 9 bases remaining between them. This CDR3 has 14 amino acids. Germline V lookup: CDR1 MRHNA, CDR2 SNTAGT. The CDR3 reads CASRNSYSNQPQHF. CDR3 coding DNA: TGTGCCAGCAGAAACAGTTATAGCAATCAGCCCCAGCATTTT.

This sequence joins TRBV9 and TRBJ2-1; TRBD2 matches 10 bases. The CDR3 spans 16 residues. Trimming removed 4 bases from V and 8 bases from J; junction bases left unmatched: 12. The germline CDR1 and CDR2 sequences are SGDLS and YYNGEE. Written as DNA, the CDR3 is TGTGCCAGCAGCCTCCAGGGGCTAGCGGGGGTGGATGAGCAGTTCTTC. Encoded protein: CASSLQGLAGVDEQFF. The full variable domain, completed using reference TRBV9 and TRBJ2-1, is DSGVTQTPKHLITATGQRVTLRCSPRSGDLSVYWYQQSLDQGLQFLIQYYNGEERAKGNILERFSAQQFPDLHSELNLSSLELGDSALYFCASSLQGLAGVDEQFFGPGTRLTVL.

This sequence joins TRBV6-5 and TRBJ2-7; a weak D match, TRBD2 (5 bases). Germline V CDR1 and CDR2: MNHEY, SVGAGI. CDR3 length: 13 amino acids. The germline V and J ends were trimmed by 5 bases and 2 bases, with 10 bases remaining between them. CDR3 loop: CASSASGTYEQYF. The CDR3 DNA reads TGTGCCAGCAGTGCCTCCGGGACCTACGAGCAGTACTTC.

V gene TRBV11-2 combines with J gene TRBJ1-5; D uncertain. CDR1 SGHAT and CDR2 FQNNGV come from the germline V gene. This CDR3 spans 15 amino acids. With 5 bases removed from V and 0 bases from J, the gap between germline ends came to 11 bases. The CDR3 bases are TGTGCCAGCAGCGTTGGGGTCGCTAGCAATCAGCCCCAGCATTTT. This gives the protein CASSVGVASNQPQHF.

For the CDR3, the DNA is TGTGCCAGCAGCGGTAGGCTAGGGACAGGCTACGAGCAGTACTTC. Translation gives CASSGRLGTGYEQYF. The genes are TRBV9 and TRBJ2-7, with TRBD1 identical over 8 bases. Germline V gene sequence: CDR1 SGDLS, CDR2 YYNGEE. The CDR3 is made up of 15 amino acids. Trimming took 3 bases from V and 3 from J; bases not matched to a gene: 8.

The chain combines TRBV19 with TRBJ1-2; 7 nucleotides match TRBD1. The CDR3 extends over 14 amino acids. The germline V gene has CDR1 LNHDA and CDR2 SQIVND (reference sequence). V shed 5 bases, J shed 4 bases, and the junction held 7 bases outside the gene matches. This CDR3 reads CASSSPGQLYGYTF. CDR3 nucleotide sequence: TGTGCCAGTAGTTCACCGGGACAGCTCTATGGCTACACCTTC.

The chain couples TRBV7-2 to TRBJ2-3; the D is unclear. The ends were cut back, 1 base at V and 3 bases at J, with 5 bases in the middle. Germline V gene sequence: CDR1 SGHTA, CDR2 FQGNSA. The CDR3 sequence is 13 residues long. The CDR3 DNA follows: TGTGCCAGCAGCTTAGACGGGACAGATACGCAGTATTTT. Amino acid sequence: CASSLDGTDTQYF.

The rearrangement joins TRBV6-1 to TRBJ2-5, with D possibly matching TRBD1 (6 bases). V was pared by 8 bases and J by 1 base, with 14 bases between. The CDR3 consists of 14 residues. CDR1 is MNHNS and CDR2 is SASEGT in the germline V gene. For the CDR3, the DNA is TGTGCCAGCGCGGCAGGGACATCCCAAGAGACCCAGTACTTC. It codes for CASAAGTSQETQYF.